This T cell receptor beta chain was identified during a study of spatial heterogeneity in lung cancer. About the study: Detected beta-chain sequences consistently exceeded alpha-chain sequences.

This clonotype was detected ten times or more. What it binds is unknown. Time point indicated: sample taken at primary tumor resection. TCRdb reanalysed the 5' RACE reads using MiXCR and keeps one entry per CDR3 protein. This table holds tens of thousands of distinct CDR3 sequences, roughly 6.7% found once. General study results and limits: Higher tumor mutation counts went along with higher counts of expanded intratumoral alpha and beta TCRs.

The receptor was isolated from a male donor with early-stage non-small cell lung cancer. This material consisted of lung tumor tissue, taken at surgery.

The CDR3 bases are TGTGCCAGCAGTCCACCTAGGATGGGGGGCTTCGGCAATGAGCAGTTCTTC. It yields the protein CASSPPRMGGFGNEQFF. The V and J genes are TRBV6-2 or TRBV6-3 and TRBJ2-1, with D perhaps assigned TRBD1 or TRBD2 (6 bases each). CDR3 length equals 17 residues. V shed 5 bases and J shed 6 bases, with 23 bases lying between them. Germline values: CDR1 MNHEY, CDR2 SVGEGT.